The clone carrying this TCR beta chain was counted at least ten times. Its antigen is as yet unknown. Germline CDR1 is SGHTA and CDR2 is FQGTGA. The junction had 12 bases not matched to a gene; V was cut back by 0 bases and J by 7 bases. The CDR3 sequence is 16 residues long. These data belong to a study of read filtering for tumor transcriptome and immune sequencing. General observations from the study: IR-seq captured clonotypes deeper and more reliably than RNA-seq.

Molecular barcoded adaptors covering alpha/delta and beta/gamma chains were used on approximately 400 ng RNA. TCRdb called the reads again in MiXCR, with one record for every CDR3 protein. This table holds about 62,000 distinct CDR3 sequences, roughly a fifth found once. This sequence joins TRBV7-3 and TRBJ2-7; 7 positions match TRBD1. Sequencing input: a population of CD138-negative cells sorted from bone marrow. This receptor was identified in a donor over 35 with multiple myeloma. The CDR3 sequence is CASSLTPGTATREQYF. DNA for the CDR3: TGTGCCAGCAGCTTAACCCCCGGGACAGCAACTAGAGAGCAGTACTTC. The variable domain in full, with the rest retrieved from reference TRBV7-3 and TRBJ2-7, is GAGVSQTPSNKVTEKGKYVELRCDPISGHTALYWYRQSLGQGPEFLIYFQGTGAADDSGLPNDRFFAVRPEGSVSTLKIQRTERGDSAVYLCASSLTPGTATREQYFGPGTRLTVT.